Sequencing of this TCR beta chain was carried out in a study of cytomegalovirus exposure and HLA in healthy donors. Whole-study context: Both the 120 validation repertoires and the 666 first-cohort repertoires used the same platform, as reported by a later analysis.

Sequencing was performed with immunoSEQ multiplex PCR; in TCRdb, only in-frame clones are kept and a portion is missing. There are about 56,000 clones in the sample; 93% occur only once, and under 2% lies in the top ten. V lost 0 bases to trimming and J lost 2 bases; unmatched junction nucleotides: 2. CDR3 length: 16 residues. Germline V lookup: CDR1 MNHNY, CDR2 SVGAGI (reference sequence). The donors formed part of the roughly 110-subject validation cohort, distinct from the approximately 640-subject first cohort. This clone was seen only a few times. Its antigen remains unknown. Study-wide results and caveats: Cytomegalovirus-associated TCR beta chains were listed, numbering roughly 150. A few of the chains that were CMV-associated were confirmed in vitro to be specific for CMV antigens.

This TCR came from a woman between 18 and 30 years old in good health and CMV-seropositive. Sequences were obtained from PBMCs. The chain couples TRBV6-6 to TRBJ2-3; 10 nucleotides align to TRBD2. For the CDR3, the DNA is TGTGCCAGCAGTTACTCGACTAGCGGGTTCACAGATACGCAGTATTTT. Translated, it gives CASSYSTSGFTDTQYF.